The 9 T cell receptor beta chains in this list originate from one sample, sequenced in a study of cytomegalovirus exposure and HLA in healthy donors listed by TCRdb under 2017. The library was generated by the immunoSEQ multiplex PCR assay. The multiplex PCR relied on a mix of 60 forward primers for TCR Vbeta segments and 13 reverse primers for TCR Jbeta segments. This is the immuneACCESS table as TCRdb keeps it, with only in-frame sequences that have V and J called. A part of the clones is gone; compared with another copy, unresolved V genes explain less than half, and the rest is unexplained. Counted in this sample were 150,000 or so clones; more than 70% of them appeared once. The ten largest clones capture 0.38% of the sample. The specimen sequenced was PBMCs. These receptors originate from a boy between 2 and 10 years old in good health and CMV-seronegative.

The rearrangement joins TRBV2 to TRBJ2-7; perhaps TRBD2 as D (5 bases). The CDR3 is 15 residues long. Germline CDR1 is SNHLY and CDR2 is FYNNEI. V was cut by 3 bases and J by 6 bases, with 18 bases left in between. The CDR3 region has the DNA TGTGCCAGCAGTGATGAGGACTGGGATCTCATCGAGCAGTACTTC. Its translation is CASSDEDWDLIEQYF. The full variable domain, with the rest looked up from reference TRBV2 and TRBJ2-7, is EPEVTQTPSHQVTQMGQEVILRCVPISNHLYFYWYRQILGQKVEFLVSFYNNEISEKSEIFDDQFSVERPDGSNFTLKIRSTKLEDSAMYFCASSDEDWDLIEQYFGPGTRLTVT.

The V gene is TRBV19, the J gene TRBJ1-2; tentatively, D is TRBD1 (6 bases). Trimming stripped 1 base from V and 4 bases from J, with 16 bases between. The CDR3 extends over 16 amino acids. CDR1 LNHDA and CDR2 SQIVND come from the germline V gene (reference sequence). CDR3 sequence: CASSIGFPGQVYGYTF. In DNA form, the CDR3 reads TGTGCCAGTAGTATAGGTTTCCCGGGACAAGTCTATGGCTACACCTTC.

This sequence joins TRBV5-4 and TRBJ2-7; no clear D gene. The CDR3 covers 15 residues. Germline lookup yields CDR1 SGHNT and CDR2 YYREEE (reference sequence). V lost 0 bases, J lost 0 bases, and 10 bases lay in between. CDR3 sequence reads: CASSLVGLSSYEQYF. The CDR3 region has the DNA TGTGCCAGCAGCTTGGTCGGTCTAAGCTCCTACGAGCAGTACTTC.

The chain uses TRBV5-6 and TRBJ1-2; D call uncertain. The germline CDR1 and CDR2 sequences are SGHDT and YYEEEE. The V and J ends lost 6 bases and 8 bases respectively, with 17 bases between them. This CDR3 is 13 amino acids long. CDR3 nucleotides: TGTGCCAGCACCTACCGGGTGGGGAGCGGCTACACCTTC. Its protein is CASTYRVGSGYTF.

A few counts support this clone. The chain combines TRBV5-4 with TRBJ1-1, with 7 nucleotides matching TRBD1. CDR1 SGHNT and CDR2 YYREEE come from the germline V gene (reference sequence). With V trimmed by 0 bases and J by 1 base, 3 bases remained unmatched. The CDR3 extends over 15 amino acids. The CDR3 DNA reads TGTGCCAGCAGCTTGGAGAACAGGGGGAACACTGAAGCTTTCTTT. It encodes CASSLENRGNTEAFF.

The rearrangement joins TRBV18 to TRBJ2-5; 7 nucleotides agree with TRBD1. This CDR3 is built from 16 residues. The junction had 11 bases not matched to a gene; V was cut back by 5 bases and J by 2 bases. CDR1 KGHSH and CDR2 LQKENI come from the germline V gene. The DNA of the CDR3 is TGTGCCAGCTCAGCTAATCCGGGACAGACTCAAGAGACCCAGTACTTC. It specifies CASSANPGQTQETQYF.

The CDR3 region is CSVLGLNTEAFF. The CDR3 DNA follows: TGCAGCGTCTTGGGACTTAACACTGAAGCTTTCTTT. This chain links TRBV29-1 with TRBJ1-1, with D possibly TRBD1 on 5 matching bases. CDR1 SQVTM and CDR2 ANQGSEA come from the germline V gene. V lost 6 bases to trimming and J lost 2 bases, with 10 bases between them. The CDR3 has 12 amino acids.

This chain connects TRBV28 to TRBJ2-5, with TRBD2 matching over 8 bases. Germline CDR1 reads MDHEN; CDR2 reads SYDVKM. Germline trimming cut 4 bases from V and 5 bases from J; bases unmatched to any gene: 15. The CDR3 length is 17 residues. This CDR3 is CASSSISVGLAGETQYF. CDR3 sequence (DNA): TGTGCCAGCAGTTCAATCTCTGTCGGACTAGCCGGGGAGACCCAGTACTTC.

This clone has only a few counts. The chain has TRBV21-1 and TRBJ1-4; the D call TRBD1 from the table was never checked on the DNA. TRBV21-1 is a known pseudogene. The CDR3 contains 16 residues. This chain's CDR3 is CASSTCRGQGGEKLFF. CDR3 bases: TGTGCCAGCAGCACCTGTCGGGGACAGGGTGGCGAAAAACTGTTTTTT.